A selection of T cell receptor beta chains follows, all from one sample in a study of OX40 agonist ivuxolimab in advanced cancers. Clones were sequenced by immunoSEQ multiplex PCR, and TCRdb holds only the in-frame ones, with some missing. The sample gives 50,000 to 65,000 clones, around 80% of which show up once; roughly 1% is in the top ten. The material sequenced was CD4+ or CD8+ T cells sorted from blood, taken in a trial of the OX40 agonist ivuxolimab. The receptors originated from an adult with an advanced solid tumor such as melanoma, head and neck, liver or kidney cancer. Each CDR3 is given with its conserved first and last residue. The order of the fields is clone size, D gene, J gene, V gene, CDR3 protein, CDR3 DNA. A D gene is named only where the DNA matches it firmly. Clone size is not always given. Where it is, it says once, few, many or a class for expanded clones.

>NA|TRBD2|TRBJ2-1|TRBV6-6
CASSVAGSSYNEQFF
TGTGCCAGCAGTGTAGCGGGGAGCTCCTACAATGAGCAGTTCTTC
>NA|NA|TRBJ1-2|TRBV30
CAWRRTDYGYTF
TGTGCCTGGAGACGGACGGATTATGGCTACACCTTC
>NA|TRBD1|TRBJ1-1|TRBV6-5
CASSSHGQGITEAFF
TGTGCCAGCAGTTCCCACGGACAGGGGATCACTGAAGCTTTCTTT
>NA|NA|TRBJ1-2|TRBV19
CASSAEGRQGYTF
TGTGCCAGTAGCGCCGAAGGGCGTCAAGGCTACACCTTC
>NA|NA|TRBJ1-1|TRBV5-4
CASSLGAGVKLNTEAFF
TGTGCCAGCAGCTTGGGGGCAGGGGTTAAGCTGAACACTGAAGCTTTCTTT
>few|TRBD1|TRBJ1-6|TRBV30
CAWSAGQGNSPLHF
TGTGCCTGGAGTGCGGGACAGGGTAATTCACCCCTCCACTTT
>NA|NA|TRBJ1-2|TRBV5-4
CASSPVVGTGNYGYTF
TGTGCCAGCAGCCCTGTCGTGGGTACAGGGAACTATGGCTACACCTTC
>NA|NA|TRBJ1-2|TRBV7-8
CASSLAATGNGYTF
TGTGCCAGCAGCTTAGCGGCCACAGGGAATGGCTACACCTTC
>NA|TRBD2|TRBJ2-1|TRBV7-6
CASSRGGGPYEQFF
TGTGCCAGCAGCAGGGGCGGGGGGCCCTATGAGCAGTTCTTC
>NA|NA|TRBJ2-2|TRBV9
CASSVPDNSGELFF
TGTGCCAGCAGCGTACCGGACAACTCCGGGGAGCTGTTTTTT
>once|TRBD1|TRBJ2-1|TRBV10-3
CAISDPGTGGYNEQFF
TGTGCCATCAGTGACCCCGGGACAGGGGGGTACAATGAGCAGTTCTTC
>NA|NA|TRBJ2-1|TRBV5-1
CASSLTVRGSNEQFF
TGCGCCAGCAGCTTGACAGTGAGAGGGTCCAATGAGCAGTTCTTC
>NA|NA|TRBJ2-3|TRBV30
CAWSVWAGGLGGADTQYF
TGTGCCTGGAGTGTATGGGCCGGGGGCCTCGGGGGCGCAGATACGCAGTATTTT
>NA|NA|TRBJ1-1|TRBV14
CASSLGRARTEAFF
TGTGCCAGCAGCCTAGGAAGGGCTCGGACTGAAGCTTTCTTT
>NA|TRBD2|TRBJ2-7|TRBV5-4
CASSTGLAGDEQYF
TGTGCCAGCAGCACGGGACTAGCGGGGGACGAGCAGTACTTC
>NA|TRBD1|TRBJ1-2|TRBV9
CASSHGTGLSYGYTF
TGTGCCAGCAGCCACGGGACAGGGTTGAGCTATGGCTACACCTTC
>NA|TRBD1|TRBJ1-1|TRBV5-1
CASSFEQQGRRSGTEAFF
TGCGCCAGCAGCTTTGAACAACAGGGGCGCCGCAGTGGGACTGAAGCTTTCTTT
>NA|NA|TRBJ1-4|TRBV10-2
CASSETGREKLFF
TGCGCCAGCAGTGAAACAGGGCGGGAAAAACTGTTTTTT
>NA|NA|TRBJ2-3|TRBV7-9
CASSLAGATDTQYF
TGTGCCAGCAGCTTAGCGGGGGCCACAGATACGCAGTATTTT
>NA|NA|TRBJ1-2|TRBV19
CASSDQVLANYGYTF
TGTGCCAGTAGTGACCAGGTTCTTGCTAACTATGGCTACACCTTC
>NA|TRBD2|TRBJ2-1|TRBV11-3
CASSKGLAGGRGHEQFF
TGTGCCAGCAGCAAGGGACTAGCGGGGGGCCGTGGCCATGAGCAGTTCTTC
>NA|TRBD1|TRBJ2-7|TRBV7-3
CASSSGQLSSYEQYF
TGTGCCAGCAGCTCGGGACAGTTGAGCTCCTACGAGCAGTACTTC
>NA|NA|TRBJ1-1|TRBV5-1
CASSLDGRMNTEAFF
TGCGCCAGCAGCTTAGATGGTAGGATGAACACTGAAGCTTTCTTT
>NA|TRBD1|TRBJ1-1|TRBV15
CATSPRQGTTEAFF
TGTGCCACCAGCCCACGACAGGGGACCACTGAAGCTTTCTTT
>NA|NA|TRBJ1-2|TRBV6-6
CASGIRGGNYGYTF
TGTGCCAGCGGGATCAGGGGTGGGAACTATGGCTACACCTTC
>NA|TRBD2|TRBJ2-5|TRBV5-8
CASSLGRLAQGETQYF
TGTGCCAGCAGCTTGGGCCGACTAGCCCAAGGGGAGACCCAGTACTTC
>few|TRBD2|TRBJ2-1|TRBV9
CASSVGTSGGNEQFF
TGTGCCAGCAGCGTCGGGACTAGCGGGGGAAATGAGCAGTTCTTC
>NA|NA|TRBJ2-4|TRBV7-2
CASSPDGIAKNIQYF
TGTGCCAGCAGCCCTGATGGGATAGCCAAAAACATTCAGTACTTC
>few|NA|TRBJ1-2|TRBV19
CASRSGLYGYTF
TGTGCCAGTAGAAGTGGCCTCTATGGCTACACCTTC
>NA|NA|TRBJ2-3|TRBV30
CAWEGADTQYF
TGTGCCTGGGAGGGGGCAGATACGCAGTATTTT
>NA|TRBD1|TRBJ1-6|TRBV10-1
CASSEGQGLSPLHF
TGCGCCAGCAGTGAGGGACAGGGCTTATCACCCCTCCACTTT
>NA|TRBD2|TRBJ2-4|TRBV7-8
CASSPTLAGAFAKNIQYF
TGTGCCAGCAGCCCAACTCTAGCGGGGGCATTCGCCAAAAACATTCAGTACTTC
>NA|NA|TRBJ2-7|TRBV20-1
CSAGRAYEQYF
TGCAGTGCTGGACGAGCCTACGAGCAGTACTTC
>NA|NA|TRBJ2-1|TRBV2
CASEVQWLSYNEQFF
TGTGCCAGTGAGGTCCAGTGGCTTTCCTACAATGAGCAGTTCTTC
>NA|TRBD1|TRBJ1-4|TRBV6-6
CASSPRGNNEKLFF
TGTGCCAGCAGCCCCAGGGGGAACAATGAAAAACTGTTTTTT
>once|NA|TRBJ2-2|TRBV7-7
CASSLEEGRWAGELFF
TGTGCCAGCAGCTTAGAGGAAGGGAGGTGGGCCGGGGAGCTGTTTTTT
>NA|NA|TRBJ1-1|TRBV7-9
CASSLSQGEPEAFF
TGTGCCAGCAGCTTAAGCCAGGGTGAGCCTGAAGCTTTCTTT
>NA|TRBD1|TRBJ2-7|TRBV4-1
CASSQAEGGIYEQYF
TGCGCCAGCAGCCAAGCGGAAGGGGGCATTTACGAGCAGTACTTC
>once|TRBD1|TRBJ2-5|TRBV19
CASSIGTARGETQYF
TGTGCCAGTAGTATCGGGACAGCCCGCGGAGAGACCCAGTACTTC
>NA|NA|TRBJ1-1|TRBV5-1
CASSLRDPNTEAFF
TGCGCCAGCAGCTTAAGGGACCCGAACACTGAAGCTTTCTTT
>NA|NA|TRBJ1-3|TRBV9
CASSVEHTSGNTIYF
TGTGCCAGCAGCGTAGAGCATACCTCTGGAAACACCATATATTTT
>NA|NA|TRBJ1-1|TRBV18
CASSPSGINTEAFF
TGTGCCAGCTCACCGTCAGGGATAAACACTGAAGCTTTCTTT
>NA|TRBD1|TRBJ2-1|TRBV2
CASTGGQAVYNEQFF
TGTGCCAGCACCGGGGGACAGGCTGTTTACAATGAGCAGTTCTTC
>NA|NA|TRBJ2-3|TRBV6-5
CASSAVMDTQYF
TGTGCCAGCAGCGCCGTGATGGATACGCAGTATTTT
>NA|NA|TRBJ2-2|TRBV12-5
CASGLVLSTNTGELFF
TGTGCTAGTGGTTTGGTACTGTCTACCAACACCGGGGAGCTGTTTTTT
>NA|NA|TRBJ2-5|TRBV4-3
CASSPQMGQETQYF
TGCGCCAGCAGCCCTCAAATGGGCCAAGAGACCCAGTACTTC
>NA|NA|TRBJ1-2|TRBV15
CATSRDLGHHNYGYTF
TGTGCCACCAGCAGAGATCTAGGTCACCATAACTATGGCTACACCTTC
>NA|NA|TRBJ1-1|TRBV11-2
CASSLGPGGLDTEAFF
TGTGCCAGCAGCCTGGGTCCGGGGGGACTGGACACTGAAGCTTTCTTT
>NA|NA|TRBJ1-5|TRBV15
CATSRDKGLTAQHF
TGTGCCACCAGCAGAGATAAGGGCCTCACGGCCCAGCATTTT
>NA|NA|TRBJ1-4|TRBV29-1
CSVAYGTREKLFF
TGCAGCGTTGCGTATGGCACCCGGGAAAAACTGTTTTTT
>once|NA|TRBJ2-5|TRBV7-9
CASSFDTGRQETQYF
TGTGCCAGCAGCTTTGATACGGGACGACAAGAGACCCAGTACTTC
>NA|NA|TRBJ1-2|TRBV5-1
CASSSDSYGYTF
TGCGCCAGCAGCTCGGACAGCTATGGCTACACCTTC
>once|NA|TRBJ2-3|TRBV7-3
CASSPGPTDTQYF
TGTGCCAGCAGCCCCGGACCCACAGATACGCAGTATTTT
>few|NA|TRBJ1-3|TRBV5-4
CASSLEIGAGNTIYF
TGTGCCAGCAGCTTGGAGATCGGGGCTGGAAACACCATATATTTT
>few|NA|TRBJ1-3|TRBV2
CASLGRGLAGNTIYF
TGTGCCAGCCTTGGCCGAGGGCTGGCTGGAAACACCATATATTTT
>NA|NA|TRBJ1-5|TRBV11-2
CASSLDGTVTPQHF
TGTGCCAGCAGCTTAGACGGGACGGTAACGCCCCAGCATTTT
>NA|TRBD1|TRBJ2-7|TRBV6-5
CASSRTGANEQYF
TGTGCCAGCTCTCGGACAGGGGCGAACGAGCAGTACTTC